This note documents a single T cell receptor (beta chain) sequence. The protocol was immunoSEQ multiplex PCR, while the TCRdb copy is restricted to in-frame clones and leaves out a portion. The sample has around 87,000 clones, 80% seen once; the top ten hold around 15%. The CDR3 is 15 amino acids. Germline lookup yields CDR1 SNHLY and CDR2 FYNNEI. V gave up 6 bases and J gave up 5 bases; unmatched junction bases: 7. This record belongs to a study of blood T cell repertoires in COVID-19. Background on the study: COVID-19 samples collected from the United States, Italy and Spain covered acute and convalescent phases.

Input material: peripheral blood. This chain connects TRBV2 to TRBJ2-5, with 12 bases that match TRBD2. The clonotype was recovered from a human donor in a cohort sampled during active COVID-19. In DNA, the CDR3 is TGTGCCAGCAGGAGGGCTAGCGGGAGGGAGGAGACCCAGTACTTC. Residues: CASRRASGREETQYF.